The 12 T cell receptor beta chains in this list originate from one sample, sequenced in a study of T cells in Graves' hyperthyroidism and ophthalmopathy. RNA transcripts provided the source from which TCR beta CDR3 regions were amplified. A set of HTBI primers served as the primers for a first-round RT-PCR of the TCR CDR3. TCRdb independently ran MiXCR on the multiplex PCR reads; one entry per CDR3 protein. The repertoire holds hundreds of thousands of distinct CDR3 sequences, with roughly 15% as singletons. The specimen sequenced was blood. The receptors derive from a woman in her 50s with Graves' ophthalmopathy.

The chain links TRBV28 to TRBJ2-7; TRBD1 aligns across 8 bases. The CDR3 has 14 residues. Per the germline V gene, CDR1 is MDHEN and CDR2 is SYDVKM. V lost 3 bases, J lost 2 bases, and 3 bases stayed unmatched. CDR3 in DNA: TGTGCCAGCAGTTTGAACAGGGGGGCCTACGAGCAGTACTTC. Residues: CASSLNRGAYEQYF.

This clonotype was found many times. This sequence joins TRBV7-9 and TRBJ2-5; possibly TRBD2 for D (5 bases). Per germline, CDR1 SEHNR and CDR2 FQNEAQ (reference sequence). This CDR3 has 15 residues. Trimming stripped 6 bases from V and 6 bases from J, with 20 bases between. The CDR3, as DNA: TGTGCCAGCAGTCCACGGGCGGGTAACGTGCAGACCCAGTACTTC. This gives the protein CASSPRAGNVQTQYF.

This chain links TRBV6-5 with TRBJ1-1, with 7 bases lining up with TRBD1. J was trimmed by 4 bases and V by 2 bases; bases with no gene match: 10. From germline, CDR1 is MNHEY and CDR2 SVGAGI. This CDR3 contains 16 residues. The CDR3 sequence: CASSYGTRGLGTEAFF. CDR3 coding DNA: TGTGCCAGCAGTTACGGGACGAGGGGGCTCGGCACTGAAGCTTTCTTT.

This clonotype occurred a few times. The gene calls are TRBV12-3 or TRBV12-4 and TRBJ2-2; 8 bases align to TRBD2. J was trimmed by 13 bases and V by 6 bases; bases with no gene match: 7. There are 12 residues in the CDR3. The DNA for the CDR3 is TGTGCCAGCAGCCAAAGCGGGAGAGGGCTGTTTTTT. Its protein is CASSQSGRGLFF.

This clonotype has more than one count but fewer than ten. V usage is TRBV7-2 and J usage is TRBJ2-2; D gene uncertain. Germline loops: CDR1 SGHTA, CDR2 FQGNSA. Trimming left V 5 bases short and J 6 bases short, with 19 bases between. The CDR3 has 16 amino acids. The CDR3 here is CASSLQPIAGSGELFF. In DNA form, the CDR3 reads TGTGCCAGCAGCCTCCAACCTATAGCTGGGTCCGGGGAGCTGTTTTTT. Filled out from reference TRBV7-2 and TRBJ2-2, the complete variable domain reads GAGVSQSPSNKVTEKGKDVELRCDPISGHTALYWYRQSLGQGLEFLIYFQGNSAPDKSGLPSDRFSAERTGGSVSTLTIQRTQQEDSAVYLCASSLQPIAGSGELFFGEGSRLTVL.

This clonotype showed up many times. This chain joins TRBV7-9 and TRBJ2-3, with TRBD2 matching over 10 bases. Germline CDR1 SEHNR, CDR2 FQNEAQ (reference sequence). CDR3 length: 16 amino acids. The junction had 3 bases not matched to a gene; V was cut back by 3 bases and J by 0 bases. The CDR3 loop is CASSFLAGASTDTQYF. The CDR3 nucleotides read TGTGCCAGCAGCTTCCTAGCGGGAGCTAGCACAGATACGCAGTATTTT. Supplemented by reference TRBV7-9 and TRBJ2-3, the full variable domain reads DTGVSQNPRHKITKRGQNVTFRCDPISEHNRLYWYRQTLGQGPEFLTYFQNEAQLEKSRLLSDRFSAERPKGSFSTLEIQRTEQGDSAMYLCASSFLAGASTDTQYFGPGTRLTVL.

This clonotype has ten or more counts. V and J are TRBV2 and TRBJ1-4; possible D gene TRBD1, 5 bases. The V end was cut by 3 bases, the J end by 12 bases, with 14 bases between. Germline CDR1 reads SNHLY; CDR2 reads FYNNEI. The CDR3 sequence is 13 residues long. The CDR3 DNA is TGTGCCAGCAGTGAGGAGGTTCTGGGGGAACTGTTTTTT. Translation: CASSEEVLGELFF.

The chain is built from TRBV5-5 and TRBJ2-1; D might be TRBD1 (5 bases). This CDR3 contains 13 residues. The V gene lost 1 base and the J gene lost 8 bases, with 10 bases spanning the gap. Germline V gene lookup returns CDR1 SGHKS and CDR2 YYEKEE (reference sequence). The CDR3 spells CASSLYPGYEQFF. CDR3 nucleotide sequence: TGTGCCAGCAGCTTGTACCCAGGGTATGAGCAGTTCTTC.

V usage is TRBV6-1 and J usage is TRBJ2-2, with a weak D call TRBD1 (5 bases). Trimming took 2 bases from V and 7 from J, leaving 17 bases between them. CDR1 and CDR2 from the germline V gene are MNHNS and SASEGT. There are 16 residues in the CDR3. DNA of the CDR3: TGTGCCAGCAGTGAATTCTCGGGCAGGGATAGCGGGGAGCTGTTTTTT. Its protein product is CASSEFSGRDSGELFF.

This clonotype was found many times. The V call is TRBV12-3 or TRBV12-4, the J call TRBJ2-7, with 9 bases lining up with TRBD2. Trimming took 2 bases from V and 2 from J; bases not matched to a gene: 4. This CDR3 has 15 amino acids. The DNA of the CDR3 is TGTGCCAGCAGTTTACATGCGGGAGGGACCTACGAGCAGTACTTC. Encoded protein: CASSLHAGGTYEQYF.

The chain joins TRBV20-1 to TRBJ1-5, with 7 positions matching TRBD1. This CDR3 is built from 16 residues. CDR1 DFQATT and CDR2 SNEGSKA come from the germline V gene (reference sequence). V lost 6 bases and J lost 3; bases outside the gene matches: 14. CDR3 coding DNA: TGCAGTGCCCCAGAAGTAAACAGGGGAAACAATCAGCCCCAGCATTTT. Protein sequence: CSAPEVNRGNNQPQHF.

In this sample, this clonotype turned up many times. This chain links TRBV28 with TRBJ2-7; the D is unclear. Germline V CDR1 and CDR2: MDHEN, SYDVKM. The CDR3 is 13 residues long. V gave up 3 bases and J gave up 2 bases, with 8 bases separating them. CDR3 region: CASSFPLTYEQYF. In DNA form, the CDR3 reads TGTGCCAGCAGTTTTCCCCTTACCTACGAGCAGTACTTC.